This T cell receptor (beta chain) comes out of a study of cytomegalovirus exposure and HLA in healthy donors. This PCR relied on a set of 60 Vbeta primers and 13 Jbeta primers. The table came from immunoSEQ multiplex PCR; TCRdb's copy has only in-frame clones and leaves some out. The sample lists 240,000 or so clones, roughly 82% seen once, with approximately 5.3% in the top ten. The V end was cut by 2 bases, the J end by 0 bases, with 7 bases between. This CDR3 comprises 15 residues. In germline, CDR1 is SGHNT, CDR2 YENEEA. The sequenced sample was PBMCs. The chain carries TRBV11-3 and TRBJ2-2; D is perhaps TRBD1 (6 bases). The receptor's source is a woman aged 40 to 50 in good health and CMV-seropositive. The CDR3: CASSLRTANTGELFF. The CDR3, as DNA: TGTGCCAGCAGCTTAAGGACAGCGAACACCGGGGAGCTGTTTTTT.